This entry concerns a single T cell receptor beta chain. Its antigen remains unidentified. Base qualities are missing; no much larger clone stands one base away. Unmatched junction bases come to 7, with V trimmed by 7 bases and J by 5 bases. The germline V gene sets CDR1 to ENHRY and CDR2 to SYGVKD. The cysteine opens and the phenylalanine closes a CDR3 of 13 amino acids. Kept here is only the CDR3 DNA, which spans 39 bases and is read in frame from base 1. This sample is part of a study of shared clonotypes between healthy human individuals (dated by TCRdb to the early 2020s). About the investigation overall: A few men and two women, aged 18 to 49 years, made up the cohort. Per donor, three plates each were used for CD4 naive and CD4 memory, two for CD8 naive, and one for CD8 memory. Blood TCR repertoires of roughly 5 healthy adults were deeply sequenced to estimate repertoire size and the extent of clonotype sharing between individuals. To increase sequencing depth and limit assay-specific biases, TCR repertoire library preparation and sequencing were carried out by different laboratories using diverse techniques. Per donor, leukapheresis produced somewhere between about 0.94 and 9 billion PBMCs.

The investigation overall reported the following: Compared with non-shared clonotypes, the clonotypes found in all four sorted-subset donors had higher generation probabilities. Naive subsets generally had larger estimated clonotype richness than memory subsets did. Sharing across four donors was observed for around 4.8% of naive CD4, less than 4% of naive CD8, around 2.5% of memory CD4, and around 0.42% of memory CD8 clonotypes. Incomplete sequencing was indicated by rarefaction of sorted-subset datasets, despite the large sequencing depth. The genetic and exposure-history diversity represented was limited by the small number of donors. Sampling was limited to blood, and TCR repertoires in tissue likely differ from TCR repertoires in blood. Pairwise subsampling indicated that sequencing depth was expected to affect the degree of clonotype sharing among donors.

Using the deep immunoSEQ assay, TCR CDR3 regions were amplified from genomic DNA by multiplex PCR. Genomic DNA extracted from each cell subset was distributed evenly over all wells of several immunoSEQ 96-well plates, and each plate served as one replicate. Each replicate PCR for sorted subsets received around 0.2 ug genomic DNA, equal to roughly 29,000 T cell genomes. Purified libraries were measured with a Qubit 3.0 fluorometer, size-checked on a Bioanalyzer 2100, and measured again with the KAPA Library Quantification kit. A separate single-read 150-cycle Illumina NextSeq 550 flow cell was used to sequence each immunoSEQ 96-well plate. On the authors' methods: The immunoSEQ output contained only junctional sequences without quality scores, so filtering could not match that applied to full-length reads. Sequences were annotated with PyIR, a Python wrapper for IgBLAST v1.9, using IMGT germline references to assign V/J genes and CDR3. Reads with weak V/J assignments (E-value above 1e-6), missing CDR3, stop codons, out-of-frame junctions, or ambiguous translated residues were removed. A V3J clonotype was defined by an identical inferred V gene, J gene, and CDR3 amino acid sequence. To compute the percentage overlap between repertoires, the number of shared unique clonotypes was divided by the size of the smaller repertoire. RTK rarefaction, the Chao1 estimator, and Recon v2.1 estimates of unobserved clonotypes were used to assess repertoire richness. Generation probabilities for all TCRbeta clonotypes obtained by the gDNA method from a handful of donors were computed using OLGA. The source is immuneACCESS, and TCRdb retained only in-frame sequences with V and J called. Part of the clones is not carried over; for the studies checked, unresolved V genes explain less than half of this, and the remainder is unexplained. That table is the source of V, J and clone size, and D and trimming were worked out from the DNA. The sample includes approximately 2.5 million clones, with 80% to 95% observed a single time. 0.35% to 0.45% of the sample comes from the top ten.

The donors were healthy, HIV-negative adults who had no recently reported acute infections or vaccinations. Every donor was a Caucasian adult living in Nashville, Tennessee, USA. CD4+ T cells were enriched by magnetic negative selection, after which naive cells were positively selected on CD45RA and the negative fraction was taken as the memory subset. Blood was collected by leukapheresis, and PBMCs were isolated by Ficoll-Histopaque density gradient centrifugation and then cryopreserved in liquid nitrogen vapor phase. Analytical flow cytometry was used to check the purity and quantity of every magnetically sorted T cell population. Genomic DNA was isolated from every sorted fraction and measured by UV absorbance on a Nanodrop 2000c.

Sequences were obtained from naive CD4+ T cells from PBMCs. The cell subset or site label corresponds to: CD45RA+ positively selected. The receptor chain draws on TRBV10-3 and TRBJ1-2; 7 bases in between match TRBD1. This clonotype was obtained from a young man in good health. Some clones in this sample may be carry-over from other donors' samples. The CDR3 reads CAINSDRAYGYTF. The nucleotide sequence reads as follows: TGTGCCATCAACTCAGACAGGGCGTATGGCTACACCTTC.